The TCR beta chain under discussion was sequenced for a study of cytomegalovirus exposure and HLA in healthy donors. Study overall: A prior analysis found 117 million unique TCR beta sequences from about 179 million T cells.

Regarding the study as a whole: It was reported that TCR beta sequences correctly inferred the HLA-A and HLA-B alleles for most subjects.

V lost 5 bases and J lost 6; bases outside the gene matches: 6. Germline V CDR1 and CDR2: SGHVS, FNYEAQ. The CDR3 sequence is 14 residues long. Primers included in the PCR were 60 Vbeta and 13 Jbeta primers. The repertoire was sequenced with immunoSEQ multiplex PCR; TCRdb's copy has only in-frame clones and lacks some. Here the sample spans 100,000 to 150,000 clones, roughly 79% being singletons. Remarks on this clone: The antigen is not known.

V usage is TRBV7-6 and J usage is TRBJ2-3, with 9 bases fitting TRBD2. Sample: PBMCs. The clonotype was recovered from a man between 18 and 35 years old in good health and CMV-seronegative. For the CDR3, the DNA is TGTGCCAGCAGCGTCCGCGGGGGGGCCGATACGCAGTATTTT. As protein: CASSVRGGADTQYF.